This TCR beta chain was retrieved from a study of T cells in Graves' hyperthyroidism and ophthalmopathy. The V and J ends lost 4 bases and 9 bases, in that order; junction bases with no gene match: 10. Germline loops: CDR1 SGHDT, CDR2 YYEEEE. The CDR3 runs to 14 residues. TCR beta CDR3 regions were amplified from RNA transcripts. Using the HTBI primer set, a first-round RT-PCR was run on the TCR CDR3. MiXCR, applied by TCRdb to the multiplex PCR reads, yields one record per CDR3 protein. The sample comprises about 250,000 distinct CDR3 sequences, 22% of which are singletons, and roughly 60% rests with the top ten.

The receptor was isolated from a man aged 30-40 years with Graves' ophthalmopathy. The chain employs TRBV5-6 and TRBJ2-1, with TRBD2 identical over 7 bases. The sequenced material came from blood. For the CDR3, the DNA is TGTGCCAGCAGCGACCGGGACTATGTAGGTGAGCAGTTCTTC. It codes for CASSDRDYVGEQFF.